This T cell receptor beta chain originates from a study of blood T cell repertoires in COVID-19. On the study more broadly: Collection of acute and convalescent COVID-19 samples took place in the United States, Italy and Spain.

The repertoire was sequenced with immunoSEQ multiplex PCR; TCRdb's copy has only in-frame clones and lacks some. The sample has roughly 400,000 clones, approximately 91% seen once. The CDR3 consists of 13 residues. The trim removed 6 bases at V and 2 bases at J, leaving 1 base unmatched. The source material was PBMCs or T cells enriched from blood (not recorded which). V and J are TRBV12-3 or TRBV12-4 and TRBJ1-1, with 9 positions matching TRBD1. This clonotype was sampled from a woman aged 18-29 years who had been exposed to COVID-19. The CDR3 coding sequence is TGTGCCAGCAGGGGACAGGGTAACACTGAAGCTTTCTTT. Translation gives CASRGQGNTEAFF.